One and the same sample provided the 9 T cell receptor beta chains below, sequenced in a study of cytomegalovirus exposure and HLA in healthy donors. Data came from immunoSEQ multiplex PCR; TCRdb stores just in-frame clones and leaves some out. In the table there are hundreds of thousands of clones, roughly 86% of which are singletons. Source material: PBMCs. These receptors all stem from a young woman in good health and CMV-seropositive.

The rearrangement uses TRBV6-5 and TRBJ2-7; no reliable D call. Germline V gene sequence: CDR1 MNHEY, CDR2 SVGAGI. Trimming pared 2 bases from V and 2 bases from J, leaving 13 bases between. The CDR3 length is 15 residues. This CDR3 reads CASSYADSGAYEQYF. CDR3 coding DNA: TGTGCCAGCAGTTACGCCGACTCCGGAGCCTACGAGCAGTACTTC.

The chain links TRBV6-6 to TRBJ2-7; 7 bases are a match to TRBD2. The length of the CDR3 is 14 residues. Per germline, CDR1 MNHNY and CDR2 SVGAGI (reference sequence). J was trimmed by 5 bases and V by 2 bases; bases with no gene match: 6. The CDR3 sequence is CASSYTTSTHEQYF. CDR3 coding DNA: TGTGCCAGCAGTTACACGACTAGCACTCACGAGCAGTACTTC.

This clone has only one observation. This chain connects TRBV5-4 to TRBJ1-3; no reliable D call. Germline V gene sequence: CDR1 SGHNT, CDR2 YYREEE (reference sequence). V dropped 2 bases and J dropped 0 bases, with 6 bases sitting between them. The CDR3 has 14 amino acids. Here the CDR3 DNA reads TGTGCCAGCAGCTTACAGTACTCTGGAAACACCATATATTTT. This encodes CASSLQYSGNTIYF.

This chain connects TRBV7-3 to TRBJ1-2; maybe TRBD1 (5 bases). In germline, CDR1 is SGHTA, CDR2 FQGTGA. This CDR3 has 15 residues. Trimming removed 2 bases at V and 3 bases at J, with 13 bases between. The CDR3 bases are TGTGCCAGCAGCTTAGTGGGGGGGGTTGACTATGGCTACACCTTC. Residues: CASSLVGGVDYGYTF.

The count of this clone is one. The gene calls are TRBV9 and TRBJ2-5; a weak D match, TRBD1 (5 bases). V was cut by 0 bases and J by 3 bases, with 21 bases left in between. Germline V gene sequence: CDR1 SGDLS, CDR2 YYNGEE. The CDR3 consists of 18 residues. DNA of the CDR3: TGTGCCAGCAGCGTAGGAAAGGGGATTTACGGCCCAAAAGAGACCCAGTACTTC. It specifies CASSVGKGIYGPKETQYF.

CDR3 nucleotides: TGTGCCAGCAGTCCAGGACAGGGATTCTACTTC. The encoded protein is CASSPGQGFYF. The chain combines TRBV27 with TRBJ2-5, with TRBD1 identical over 8 bases. The germline V gene encodes CDR1 MNHEY and CDR2 SMNVEV (reference sequence). The length of the CDR3 is 11 residues. J lost 14 bases, V lost 5 bases, and 7 bases had no gene match.

The chain is built from TRBV15 and TRBJ1-5; D unresolved. CDR3 length: 16 residues. V was clipped by 0 bases and J by 8 bases, with 17 bases between them. Germline loops: CDR1 LNHNV, CDR2 YYDKDF (reference sequence). The CDR3 DNA reads TGTGCCACCAGCAGAGATGTTGACACCGCCATAAAGCCCCAGCATTTT. Its translation: CATSRDVDTAIKPQHF.

The J gene is TRBJ2-7, the V gene TRBV15; TRBD1 aligns across 8 bases. Germline lookup yields CDR1 LNHNV and CDR2 YYDKDF (reference sequence). This CDR3 contains 17 residues. V gave up 3 bases and J gave up 3 bases; unmatched junction bases: 13. This CDR3 is CATSRERPGQAYYEQYF. The CDR3 DNA is TGTGCCACCAGCAGGGAACGACCGGGACAGGCGTACTACGAGCAGTACTTC.

This chain links TRBV7-6 with TRBJ2-3, with 7 nucleotides matching TRBD1. V lost 5 bases, J lost 0 bases, and 8 bases stayed unmatched. Germline V CDR1 and CDR2: SGHVS, FNYEAQ. The CDR3 runs to 16 residues. The CDR3 reads CASSPMTGRSTDTQYF. In DNA, the CDR3 is TGTGCCAGCAGCCCCATGACAGGGCGAAGCACAGATACGCAGTATTTT.